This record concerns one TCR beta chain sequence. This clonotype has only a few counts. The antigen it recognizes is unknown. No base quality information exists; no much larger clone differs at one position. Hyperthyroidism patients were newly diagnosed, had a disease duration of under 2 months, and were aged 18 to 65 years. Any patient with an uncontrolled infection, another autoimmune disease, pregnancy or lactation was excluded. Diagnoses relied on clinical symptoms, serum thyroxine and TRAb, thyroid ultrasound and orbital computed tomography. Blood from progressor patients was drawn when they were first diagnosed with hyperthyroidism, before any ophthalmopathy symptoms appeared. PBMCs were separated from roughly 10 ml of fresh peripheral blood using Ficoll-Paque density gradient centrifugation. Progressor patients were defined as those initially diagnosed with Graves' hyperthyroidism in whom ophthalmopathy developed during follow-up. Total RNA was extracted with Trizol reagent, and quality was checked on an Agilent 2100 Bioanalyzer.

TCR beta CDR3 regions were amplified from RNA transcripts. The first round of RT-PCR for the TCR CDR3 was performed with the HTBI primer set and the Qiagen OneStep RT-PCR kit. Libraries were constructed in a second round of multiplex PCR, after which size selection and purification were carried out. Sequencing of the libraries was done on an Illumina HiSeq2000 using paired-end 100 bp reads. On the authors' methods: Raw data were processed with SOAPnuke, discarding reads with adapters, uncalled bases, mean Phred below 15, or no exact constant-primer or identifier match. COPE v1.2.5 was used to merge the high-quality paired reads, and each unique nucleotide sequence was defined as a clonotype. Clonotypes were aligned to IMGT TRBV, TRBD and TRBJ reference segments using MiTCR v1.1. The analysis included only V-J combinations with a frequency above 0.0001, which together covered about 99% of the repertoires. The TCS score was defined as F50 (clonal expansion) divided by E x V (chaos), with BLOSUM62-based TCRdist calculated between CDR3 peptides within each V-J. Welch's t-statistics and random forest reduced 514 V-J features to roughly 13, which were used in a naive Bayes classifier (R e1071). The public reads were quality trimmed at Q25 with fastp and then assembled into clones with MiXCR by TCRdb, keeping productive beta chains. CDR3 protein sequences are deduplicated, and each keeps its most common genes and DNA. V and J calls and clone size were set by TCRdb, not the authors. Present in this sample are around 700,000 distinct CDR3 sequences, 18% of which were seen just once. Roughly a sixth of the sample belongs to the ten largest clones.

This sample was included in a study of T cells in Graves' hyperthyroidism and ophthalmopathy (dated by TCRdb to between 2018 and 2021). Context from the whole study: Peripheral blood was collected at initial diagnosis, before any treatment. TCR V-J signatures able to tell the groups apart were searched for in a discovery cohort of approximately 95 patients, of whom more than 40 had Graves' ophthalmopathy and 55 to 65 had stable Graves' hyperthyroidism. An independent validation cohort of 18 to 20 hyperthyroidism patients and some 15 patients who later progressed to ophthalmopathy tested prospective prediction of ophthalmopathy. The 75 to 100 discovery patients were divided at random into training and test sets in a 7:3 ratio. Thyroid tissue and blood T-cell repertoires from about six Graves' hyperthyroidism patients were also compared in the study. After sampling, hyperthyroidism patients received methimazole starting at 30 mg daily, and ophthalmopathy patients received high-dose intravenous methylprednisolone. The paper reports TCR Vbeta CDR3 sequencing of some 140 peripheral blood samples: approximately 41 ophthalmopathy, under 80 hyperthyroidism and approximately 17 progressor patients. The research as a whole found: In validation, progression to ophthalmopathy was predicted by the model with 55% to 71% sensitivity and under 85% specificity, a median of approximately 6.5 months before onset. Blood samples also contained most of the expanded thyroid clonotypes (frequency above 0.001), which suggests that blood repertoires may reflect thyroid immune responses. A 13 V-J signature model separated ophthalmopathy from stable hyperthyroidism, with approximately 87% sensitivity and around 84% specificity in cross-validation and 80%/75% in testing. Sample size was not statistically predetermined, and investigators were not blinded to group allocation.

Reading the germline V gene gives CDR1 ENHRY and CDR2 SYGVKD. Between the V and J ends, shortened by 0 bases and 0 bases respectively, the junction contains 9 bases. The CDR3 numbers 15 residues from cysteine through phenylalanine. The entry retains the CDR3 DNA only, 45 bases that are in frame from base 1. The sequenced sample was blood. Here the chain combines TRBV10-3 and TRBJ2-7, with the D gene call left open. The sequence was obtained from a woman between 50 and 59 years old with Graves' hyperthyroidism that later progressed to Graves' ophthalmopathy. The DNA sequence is TGTGCCATCAGTGAGTCGTCGCAAGGCTCCTACGAGCAGTACTTC. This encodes CAISESSQGSYEQYF.